The T cell receptor beta chain under discussion was sequenced for a study of T cell responses to AZD1222 COVID-19 vaccine. The CDR3 runs to 14 residues. Germline CDR1 ENHRY, CDR2 SYGVKD. V gave up 2 bases and J gave up 3 bases, with 10 bases separating them. Repertoires were generated with immunoSEQ multiplex PCR, while TCRdb's copy carries only in-frame clones and drops some. Found here are about 150,000 clones, around 92% of them singletons; the top ten hold about 2.5%. Study results and caveats: CD4 TCRs linked to vaccination spanned spike, dominating at 160-218 and 743-854. At baseline, seropositivity was found in only 6 or 7 AZD1222 recipients.

As to this clone: Its antigen is still unknown.

This specimen consisted of peripheral blood, obtained on day 0 of AZD1222 vaccination. V usage is TRBV10-3 and J usage is TRBJ1-1; D is uncertain. The receptor comes from an adult in good health. CDR3 coding DNA: TGTGCCATCAGTGAGCAAAGACAAGACACTGAAGCTTTCTTT. Translating it yields CAISEQRQDTEAFF.